These T cell receptor beta chains were read from a single sample in a study of blood T cell repertoires in COVID-19. TCRdb keeps only in-frame clones here, not all; method: immunoSEQ multiplex PCR. The table has approximately 400,000 clones, more than 70% seen once; the top ten hold 1.2%. Sequenced sample: peripheral blood. These receptors were collected from a man aged 35 to 55 with acute or convalescent COVID-19. CDR3s include the opening cysteine and the closing phenylalanine or tryptophan. The D gene is left open where the match is weak. Some rows mark clone size as missing; the rest say once, few, many or name a class of expanded clone.

TRBJ2-1 | TRBV11-1 | TRBD2 | . | TGTGCCAGCAGCTCCTGGACTAGCGGGAGAGGCAATGAGCAGTTCTTC | CASSSWTSGRGNEQFF
TRBJ1-1 | TRBV11-2 | . | once | TGTGCCAGCAGCCAAGGGGAGGGTGGAGTCACTGAAGCTTTCTTT | CASSQGEGGVTEAFF
TRBJ2-3 | TRBV3-1/TRBV3-2 | . | . | TGTGCCAGCAGCCAAGATCCGGATACGCAGTATTTT | CASSQDPDTQYF
TRBJ1-6 | TRBV27 | . | . | TGTGCCAGCAGTTTTATCACAGGGTATAATTCACCCCTCCACTTT | CASSFITGYNSPLHF
TRBJ2-3 | TRBV28 | . | . | TGTGCCAGCATAGGATCGACACCCGTCACAGATACGCAGTATTTT | CASIGSTPVTDTQYF
TRBJ1-6 | TRBV23-1 | . | . | TGCGCCAGCAGTCAATCTAGGCAGGGGCGATTAAATAATTCACCCCTCCACTTT | CASSQSRQGRLNNSPLHF
TRBJ2-4 | TRBV3-1/TRBV3-2 | TRBD1 | . | TGTGCCAGCAGCCAGGGACAGGACCTTAACATTCAGTACTTC | CASSQGQDLNIQYF
TRBJ2-2 | TRBV7-2 | . | . | TGTGCCAGCGGCACCATGTGGGAGTACACCGGGGAGCTGTTTTTT | CASGTMWEYTGELFF
TRBJ2-1 | TRBV4-1 | . | once | TGCGCCAGCAGCCAAGAAGGAGGGCCCTACAATGAGCAGTTCTTC | CASSQEGGPYNEQFF
TRBJ2-1 | TRBV7-9 | . | . | TGTGCCAGCAGGGCCCAGGGTGCGGCCAATGAGCAGTTCTTC | CASRAQGAANEQFF
TRBJ1-2 | TRBV19 | . | . | TGTGCCAGTAAGGGGGTTCGGGGCTACACCTTC | CASKGVRGYTF
TRBJ1-6 | TRBV19 | TRBD1 | . | TGTGCCAGTAGGAAGACAGGGGTAGGTTCACCCCTCCACTTT | CASRKTGVGSPLHF
TRBJ1-6 | TRBV6-1 | . | . | TGTGCCAGCAGTGAAGGCAGATATAATTCACCCCTCCACTTT | CASSEGRYNSPLHF
TRBJ1-6 | TRBV11-2 | . | . | TGTGCCAGCAGCGCCGGGGGGTATAATTCACCCCTCCACTTT | CASSAGGYNSPLHF
TRBJ2-7 | TRBV2 | . | . | TGTGCCAGCAGGGGACCCGGGACAAGATACGAGCAGTACTTC | CASRGPGTRYEQYF
TRBJ2-7 | TRBV6-6 | . | . | TGTGCCAGCAGCCCGGGACACACGGGCTTCGAGCAGTACTTC | CASSPGHTGFEQYF
TRBJ2-7 | TRBV12-2 | . | . | TGTGCAAGTCGCCAACGTGCGGGCGCCTACGAGCAGTACTTC | CASRQRAGAYEQYF
TRBJ2-1 | TRBV5-1 | TRBD2 | . | TGCGCCAGCAGCCCGGGGGGTTCCTACAATGAGCAGTTCTTC | CASSPGGSYNEQFF
TRBJ1-1 | TRBV11-2 | . | . | TGTGCCTTCAATCCTGGGGAGGGGGAGGGAGCTTTCTTT | CAFNPGEGEGAFF
TRBJ1-2 | TRBV2 | . | . | TGTGCCAGCACCACCTGGGGAGAGAACTATGGCTACACCTTC | CASTTWGENYGYTF
TRBJ1-6 | TRBV6-6 | . | . | TGTGCCAGCAGCCAATTGGGGGCAGGGAGGGATTCACCCCTCCACTTT | CASSQLGAGRDSPLHF
TRBJ2-5 | TRBV10-3 | TRBD2 | . | TGTGCCATCCGGACTAGCGGGGGCCAAGAGACCCAGTACTTC | CAIRTSGGQETQYF